Presented here are 14 T cell receptor beta chains from one specimen sequenced in a study of blood T cell repertoires in COVID-19. TCRdb keeps only in-frame clones here, not all; method: immunoSEQ multiplex PCR. The sample lists 110,000 or so clones, 85% occurring once. Source material: peripheral blood. These receptor sequences come from a human donor in a cohort sampled during active COVID-19.

J is TRBJ1-5 and V is TRBV10-3; a possible D gene is TRBD1 (6 bases). The CDR3 spans 14 residues. The germline V and J ends were trimmed by 6 bases and 4 bases, with 13 bases remaining between them. The germline V gene encodes CDR1 ENHRY and CDR2 SYGVKD. The CDR3 DNA reads TGTGCCATCAGCCCAACAGGGTTGAATCAGCCCCAGCATTTT. Residues: CAISPTGLNQPQHF.

J is TRBJ2-5 and V is TRBV7-3, with D tentatively TRBD1 (6 bases). Germline CDR1 and CDR2: SGHTA and FQGTGA. The V end was cut by 2 bases, the J end by 4 bases, with 14 bases between. The CDR3 covers 15 residues. The CDR3 sequence: CASSLGGPGVETQYF. The CDR3 bases are TGTGCCAGCAGCTTAGGGGGTCCAGGGGTAGAGACCCAGTACTTC.

The gene calls are TRBV27 and TRBJ2-1; 8 positions match TRBD2. In germline, CDR1 is MNHEY, CDR2 SMNVEV (reference sequence). The CDR3 is 15 residues long. With V trimmed by 1 base and J by 7 bases, 6 bases remained unmatched. CDR3 protein: CASSLLSGGGNEQFF. In DNA form, the CDR3 reads TGTGCCAGCAGTTTATTGAGCGGGGGAGGTAATGAGCAGTTCTTC.

V gene TRBV7-2 combines with J gene TRBJ1-1, with a tentative D call TRBD1 (5 bases). The CDR3 is made up of 14 amino acids. The germline V gene encodes CDR1 SGHTA and CDR2 FQGNSA. Deletions cut 3 bases from V and 6 bases from J, with 14 bases between. As DNA, the CDR3 is TGTGCCAGCAGCTTTTTGAATCGGGGGTCTGAAGCTTTCTTT. It is translated as CASSFLNRGSEAFF.

The chain recombines TRBV6-4 with TRBJ2-1; 8 bases align to TRBD2. The CDR3 sequence is 16 residues long. The V segment lost 0 bases and the J segment 4 bases; nucleotides outside the gene matches: 5. Per germline, CDR1 MRHNA and CDR2 SNTAGT. The CDR3 sequence is CASSDSGSGGYNEQFF. The CDR3 nucleotides read TGTGCCAGCAGTGACTCGGGCAGCGGGGGATACAATGAGCAGTTCTTC.

The J gene is TRBJ2-3, the V gene TRBV9; 9 bases fit TRBD1. The CDR3 totals 15 residues. The germline CDR1 and CDR2 sequences are SGDLS and YYNGEE. After removal of 4 bases from V and 5 bases from J, the junction contained 8 bases not matched to a gene. This CDR3 is CASSLGDRVGDTQYF. As DNA, the CDR3 is TGTGCCAGCAGCCTGGGGGACAGGGTGGGAGATACGCAGTATTTT.

The chain is built from TRBV28 and TRBJ1-5, with D perhaps matching TRBD1 (6 bases). The germline V gene encodes CDR1 MDHEN and CDR2 SYDVKM. Trimming pared 6 bases from V and 3 bases from J, leaving 9 bases between. This CDR3 has 13 amino acids. This CDR3 is CASRPGANQPQHF. The CDR3 DNA reads as TGTGCCAGCAGACCAGGGGCCAATCAGCCCCAGCATTTT.

The chain uses TRBV7-2 and TRBJ2-7; 8 nucleotides line up with TRBD2. The germline V gene encodes CDR1 SGHTA and CDR2 FQGNSA. The CDR3 extends over 13 amino acids. Unmatched junction bases numbered 2, after V lost 4 bases and J lost 3 bases. CDR3 in amino acids: CASSSRGGYEQYF. The CDR3, as DNA: TGTGCCAGCAGCTCCCGGGGGGGCTACGAGCAGTACTTC.

This chain joins TRBV20-1 and TRBJ2-1, with TRBD2 matching 8 bases. The CDR3 runs 11 residues. Germline values: CDR1 DFQATT, CDR2 SNEGSKA (reference sequence). The CDR3 nucleotides read TGCAAACTTTGGACTAGCCAGGTCCAGTTCTTC. It specifies CKLWTSQVQFF.

The genes are TRBV6-2 or TRBV6-3 and TRBJ1-4, with D possibly being TRBD1 (5 bases). The CDR3 runs to 14 residues. V was cut by 5 bases and J by 5 bases, with 12 bases left in between. The germline V gene has CDR1 MNHEY and CDR2 SVGEGT. The CDR3 spells CASSDQGNNEKLFF. The CDR3 DNA sequence: TGTGCCAGCAGTGACCAGGGCAACAATGAAAAACTGTTTTTT.

The chain links TRBV14 to TRBJ2-2, with TRBD2 as a possible D gene (6 bases). The V end was cut by 4 bases, the J end by 3 bases, with 15 bases between. CDR3 size: 16 residues. Germline V lookup: CDR1 SGHDN, CDR2 FVKESK. CDR3 nucleotide sequence: TGTGCCAGCAGCCCCCGGCGGGGTTTGGACACCGGGGAGCTGTTTTTT. This translates into CASSPRRGLDTGELFF.

This clone was counted ten times or more. This CDR3 reads CASSENSSGGANTQYF. In DNA form, the CDR3 reads TGTGCCAGCAGTGAGAACTCTAGCGGGGGGGCGAATACGCAGTATTTT. V is TRBV2 and J is TRBJ2-3, with 12 nucleotides matching TRBD2. The CDR3 runs to 16 residues. CDR1 and CDR2 from the germline V gene are SNHLY and FYNNEI. V trimming: 3 bases; J trimming: 7 bases; junction bases outside the gene matches: 8.

This rearrangement joins TRBV7-6 to TRBJ2-3; 8 nucleotides match TRBD2. The CDR3 is 17 amino acids. With 2 bases clipped from V and 1 base from J, the junction kept 8 bases outside the gene matches. The germline V gene has CDR1 SGHVS and CDR2 FNYEAQ. In DNA form, the CDR3 reads TGTGCCAGCAGCTTACCCGGGGGGGCCGTAGGCACAGATACGCAGTATTTT. It is translated as CASSLPGGAVGTDTQYF.

V is TRBV6-5 and J is TRBJ2-2; D call uncertain. The germline V gene has CDR1 MNHEY and CDR2 SVGAGI. Between the trimmed V and J ends, which lost 0 bases and 6 bases, there was a span of 11 bases. The CDR3 runs 15 residues. The CDR3 is CASSYSSSRAGELFF. In DNA, the CDR3 is TGTGCCAGCAGTTACTCCTCTTCTCGTGCCGGGGAGCTGTTTTTT.